Sequencing of this T cell receptor (beta chain) was carried out in a study of T cell responses to AZD1222 COVID-19 vaccine. Overall study findings and caveats: Females made up more of the donors, who were largely white British, and clonal diversity may have come out too low.

Method: immunoSEQ multiplex PCR; TCRdb's copy keeps in-frame clones and lacks some. The table includes 54,000 or so clones, approximately 80% detected once. Germline assignment: CDR1 LGHDT and CDR2 YNNKEL (reference sequence). The ends were cut back, 4 bases at V and 1 base at J, with 7 bases in the middle. The CDR3 extends over 14 amino acids. To note about this clone: Its specificity is not known.

Pooled together were second doses at about 4 or about 12 weeks. The sequence derives from an adult who received the AZD1222 COVID-19 vaccine. The starting material was peripheral blood, obtained 28 days after the second AZD1222 dose. The chain uses TRBV3-1 (or the pseudogene TRBV3-2) and TRBJ2-2, with TRBD1 as a possible D gene (6 bases). CDR3 DNA sequence: TGTGCCAGCAGCCCGGACAGGAACACCGGGGAGCTGTTTTTT. It is translated as CASSPDRNTGELFF.